The next 18 T cell receptor beta chains were all read from a single sample in a study of tumor-infiltrating lymphocytes in primary liver carcinoma. Both RNA and DNA were isolated together from around 18-30 mg of bulk tissue that had not been sorted. The template, approximately 500 ng total RNA, yielded TCR beta cDNA made with a constant-region primer. What produced the TCR beta libraries was three nested multiplex PCR rounds using slightly modified ARM-PCR. Researchers ran the first two PCR rounds for roughly 11 cycles each with TRBV1-TRBV30 forward primers and a C-beta reverse primer. MiXCR, run by TCRdb on the multiplex PCR reads, gives a single entry per CDR3 protein. The table records 20,000 to 25,000 distinct CDR3 sequences, approximately 80% of them present only once. Source material: liver tumor tissue from sampling region 2. Subset described: tumor region T2, inferior pole. These receptor sequences come from a woman in her twenties or thirties with primary liver carcinoma and hepatitis B virus infection.

On this clonotype: The junction and the germline gene differ at one end; a read error may be behind it. The V gene is TRBV28, the J gene TRBJ1-5; unclear D gene. Germline CDR1 MDHEN, CDR2 SYDVKM. This CDR3 is 17 amino acids long. In DNA, the CDR3 is TGTGCCAGCAGTCCGTTCACGGGAGGACGCTACAATCAGCTCCAGCATTTT. Encoded protein: CASSPFTGGRYNQLQHF.

Remarks on this clonotype: Compared with germline, one end of the junction differs, possibly owing to a read error. The chain employs TRBV6-5 and TRBJ2-7; D uncertain. This CDR3 comprises 14 residues. Germline loops: CDR1 MNHEY, CDR2 SVGAGI. The CDR3 nucleotides are TGTGCCAGCAGTCTCGTTCCCCCCCCCTACGAGCAGTACTTT. Its protein is CASSLVPPPYEQYF.

About this clonotype itself: The junction departs from the called germline gene at one end, perhaps through a read error. The V gene is TRBV7-8, the J gene TRBJ2-7; either TRBD1 or TRBD2 may supply D (5 bases each). The CDR3 is 16 amino acids. Germline V gene sequence: CDR1 SGHVS, CDR2 FQNEAQ. CDR3 sequence (DNA): TGTGCCAGCGGCGCCCCCCGGGGCCTCGCCCTCTACGAACAGTACTTC. Amino acids: CASGAPRGLALYEQYF.

This CDR3 reads CASSQDMKGSGKQFF. For the CDR3, the DNA is TGCGCCAGCAGCCAGGACATGAAAGGGTCCGGTAAGCAGTTCTTC. The genes are TRBV4-3 and TRBJ2-1, with D tentatively TRBD1 (5 bases). Germline V gene lookup returns CDR1 LGHNA and CDR2 YSLEER. Between the trimmed V and J ends, which lost 3 bases and 11 bases, there was a span of 20 bases. The CDR3 extends over 15 amino acids.

Details on this clonotype: One end of the junction varies from germline; a read error may be responsible. This chain uses TRBV4-3 with TRBJ2-3, with 12 bases matching TRBD2. Germline loops: CDR1 LGHNA, CDR2 YSLEER. This CDR3 has 18 residues. The CDR3 nucleotides read TGCGCCAACAGCCATGAAGGTCTAGCGGGAGGGCCAACAGATACACAGTATTTT. The encoded protein is CANSHEGLAGGPTDTQYF.

The chain is built from TRBV11-2 and TRBJ1-1, with TRBD1 matching over 12 bases. Trimming removed 5 bases from V and 2 bases from J; junction bases left unmatched: 18. The CDR3 sequence is 20 residues long. The germline V gene encodes CDR1 SGHAT and CDR2 FQNNGV. Here the CDR3 DNA reads TGTGCCAGCAGCGCTCGGGACAGGGGGCGCGGGATGTGGAGTAACACTGAAGCTTTCTTT. Its translation: CASSARDRGRGMWSNTEAFF.

The chain joins TRBV11-2 to TRBJ2-7; D is uncertain. Trimming pared 2 bases from V and 10 bases from J, leaving 15 bases between. The germline V gene encodes CDR1 SGHAT and CDR2 FQNNGV. The CDR3 extends over 13 amino acids. CDR3 amino acids: CASSLSVTSDQYF. The CDR3 DNA reads as TGTGCCAGCAGCTTAAGCGTTACCTCCGACCAGTACTTC.

In regard to this clonotype: A junction end diverges from the germline sequence, so it may reflect a read error. The chain combines TRBV7-8 with TRBJ2-2; 12 bases align to TRBD2. Germline V gives CDR1 SGHVS, CDR2 FQNEAQ. There are 18 residues in the CDR3. In DNA, the CDR3 is TGCGCCAACAGCTCCTTTAGACTAGCGGGAGAGGACACCGGGGGGCTGTTTTTT. This gives the protein CANSSFRLAGEDTGGLFF.

Concerning this clonotype: The junction and the germline gene differ at one end; a read error may be behind it. CDR3: CASSLTGFNPYEQYF. For the CDR3, the DNA is TGTGCCAGCAGCCTAACAGGGTTTAACCCCTACGAGCAGTACTTC. The chain recombines TRBV4-1 with TRBJ2-7; maybe TRBD1 (6 bases). The CDR3 has 15 amino acids. Germline CDR1 reads MGHRA; CDR2 reads YSYEKL.

As regards this clonotype: Without the conserved terminal phenylalanine or tryptophan, this CDR3 likely stems from a read error. The chain recombines TRBV6-5 with TRBJ2-2; TRBD1 matches at 8 bases. The CDR3 length is 15 residues. The ends lost 5 bases at V and 8 bases at J; junction bases unmatched: 10. Germline CDR1 is MNHEY and CDR2 is SVGAGI. In DNA form, the CDR3 reads TGTGCCAGCAGTCTGCGGACAGGGTTCACTGGGGAGCTGTTTTCT. This encodes CASSLRTGFTGELFS.

Comments on this clonotype: Relative to the germline gene, one junction end is altered; a read error may explain this. The J gene is TRBJ1-1, the V gene TRBV11-2; 8 bases are a match to TRBD1. Looked up from germline, CDR1 is SGHAT and CDR2 is FQNNGV. The CDR3 is 14 amino acids. The CDR3: CPRRYTGGRAETFF. The DNA for the CDR3 is TGTCCCAGAAGATATACAGGGGGGAGGGCTGAAACTTTCTTT.

A remark on this clonotype: One junction end disagrees with the germline gene, perhaps due to a read error. The V gene is TRBV29-1, the J gene TRBJ2-5, with 7 bases that match TRBD2. From germline, CDR1 is SQVTM and CDR2 ANQGSEA. The CDR3 runs 13 residues. The CDR3 sequence: CSVGGRAAEAQYF. CDR3 bases: TGCAGTGTTGGTGGGAGGGCCGCTGAGGCCCAGTACTTC.

This clonotype was picked up a small number of times. One junction end disagrees with the germline gene, perhaps due to a read error. The rearrangement joins TRBV29-1 to TRBJ2-5; D possibly matches TRBD1 or TRBD2 (5 bases each). CDR1 SQVTM and CDR2 ANQGSEA come from the germline V gene. CDR3 length: 13 amino acids. The CDR3: CSAEERNQGTQHF. As DNA, the CDR3 is TGCAGCGCTGAAGAGAGAAACCAAGGGACCCAGCACTTC.

The gene calls are TRBV24-1 and TRBJ2-1; unclear D gene. Germline CDR1 and CDR2: KGHDR and SFDVKD. This CDR3 region has 16 residues. V was shortened by 4 bases and J by 15 bases, with 27 bases between the two germline ends. The CDR3 nucleotides are TGTGCCACCAGTGACATCCGGGCTCAAAACTACAATGGGCGGTTCTTC. This sequence encodes CATSDIRAQNYNGRFF.

With regard to this clonotype: This is likely a read error, given that the CDR3 carries no conserved phenylalanine or tryptophan at its end. The chain links TRBV6-2 or TRBV6-3 to TRBJ1-5; D remains unclear. The CDR3 runs 13 residues. V dropped 6 bases and J dropped 2 bases, with 8 bases sitting between them. Germline values: CDR1 MNHEY, CDR2 SVGEGT. CDR3 coding DNA: TGTGCCAGCAGCTACCGGGGCAATCAGCCCCAGCATTGT. Translation gives CASSYRGNQPQHC.

Concerning this clonotype itself: The CDR3 ends on some other residue instead of the conserved phenylalanine or tryptophan, so this is likely a read error. The chain recombines TRBV4-1 with TRBJ1-1, with TRBD1 matching 10 bases. The CDR3 extends over 15 amino acids. Germline-derived CDR1 and CDR2 are MGHRA and YSYEKL. The CDR3 is CTSSPRGTGVPEAFL. The CDR3 region has the DNA TGCACCAGCAGCCCTAGGGGGACAGGGGTCCCTGAAGCTTTCTTA.

A word on this clonotype: The conserved closing phenylalanine or tryptophan is absent in this CDR3, likely reflecting a read error. V is TRBV7-9 and J is TRBJ2-1; 14 nucleotides agree with TRBD2. CDR1 and CDR2 (germline): SEHNR, FQNEAQ (reference sequence). The CDR3 has 14 residues. The ends lost 7 bases at V and 13 bases at J; junction bases unmatched: 9. Written as DNA, the CDR3 is TGTGCCAGCAACTCCGGGACTAGCGGGAGATATCAGTTCTTA. Translating gives CASNSGTSGRYQFL.

The chain employs TRBV11-1 and TRBJ2-4, with TRBD1 identical over 8 bases. The trim removed 11 bases at V and 9 bases at J, leaving 18 bases unmatched. The germline gives CDR1 SGHAT, CDR2 FQDESV (reference sequence). CDR3 size: 15 residues. CDR3: CAVSLVGTGYGIQYF. The CDR3 nucleotides read TGTGCCGTCAGCTTAGTCGGGACAGGTTATGGCATTCAGTACTTC.